The 3 T cell receptor beta chains presented below share a single source sample, sequenced in a study of regulatory T cells in long-lasting Graves disease (dated by TCRdb to about 2021). The time point label corresponds to: persistent/refractory GD, antithyroid drugs over 5 years with positive TRAb. For both TCR sequencing and RNA sequencing, RNA was extracted from PBMCs in TRIzol. Library creation used multiplex PCR. Sequencing took place on an Illumina HiSeq 4000. To build TCR beta libraries, CDR3 regions were amplified by Arm-PCR using iRepertoire HTBI primers. TCRdb cleaned the public reads at Q25 with fastp, built clones with MiXCR and kept in-frame beta chains. Identical CDR3 proteins give one entry, which carries the most common genes and DNA. This sample holds 350,000 to 450,000 distinct CDR3 sequences; approximately 25% were observed only once. Approximately 27% of the sample rests with the top ten.

The sequencing here drew on peripheral blood mononuclear cells (PBMCs), taken when the disease was refractory, from a patient treated with antithyroid drugs. The receptors here all came from a woman aged 35 to 49 with Graves disease. Donor details come from another sample of the same person, matched by shared clones.

Many counts were recorded for this clonotype. This CDR3 reads CASSPRGRGGGTEAFF. CDR3 sequence (DNA): TGTGCCAGCAGTCCTCGGGGCAGGGGAGGAGGCACTGAAGCTTTCTTT. This chain connects TRBV28 to TRBJ1-1; a possible D gene is TRBD1 (6 bases). CDR3 length equals 16 residues. V was trimmed by 5 bases and J by 4 bases, leaving 20 bases between them. In germline, CDR1 is MDHEN, CDR2 SYDVKM.

The chain recombines TRBV4-2 with TRBJ1-5, with 9 bases lining up with TRBD1. J was trimmed by 6 bases and V by 1 base; bases with no gene match: 1. Germline CDR1 LGHNA, CDR2 YNFKEQ. The CDR3 totals 14 residues. The chain's CDR3 is CASSQGGQGQPQHF. The CDR3, as DNA: TGTGCCAGCAGCCAAGGGGGACAGGGTCAGCCCCAGCATTTT.

The CDR3 sequence is CASSQVPGQGRYEQYF. CDR3 bases: TGTGCCAGCAGCCAAGTCCCCGGACAGGGGAGGTACGAGCAGTACTTC. J is TRBJ2-7 and V is TRBV4-2, with 9 bases aligning to TRBD1. Germline CDR1 is LGHNA and CDR2 is YNFKEQ. With 1 base clipped from V and 4 bases from J, the junction kept 8 bases outside the gene matches. The CDR3 extends over 16 amino acids.